One sample yielded the 5 T cell receptor beta chains listed below, sequenced in a study of blood T cell repertoires in COVID-19. TCRdb keeps only in-frame clones here, not all; method: immunoSEQ multiplex PCR. Here the sample spans 300,000 to 400,000 clones, approximately 92% being singletons. The sample consisted of PBMCs or T cells enriched from blood (not recorded which). Receptor source: a man aged 18-30 years who had recovered from COVID-19.

CDR3 bases: TGTGCCAGCAGCCTACAGGGGGTAGAGACCCAGTACTTC. Residues: CASSLQGVETQYF. V gene TRBV2 combines with J gene TRBJ2-5, with 8 nucleotides matching TRBD1. The ends lost 6 bases at V and 4 bases at J; junction bases unmatched: 4. Germline V lookup: CDR1 SNHLY, CDR2 FYNNEI. CDR3 size: 13 residues. The whole variable domain, filled in from reference TRBV2 and TRBJ2-5, reads EPEVTQTPSHQVTQMGQEVILRCVPISNHLYFYWYRQILGQKVEFLVSFYNNEISEKSEIFDDQFSVERPDGSNFTLKIRSTKLEDSAMYFCASSLQGVETQYFGPGTRLLVL.

J is TRBJ1-5 and V is TRBV6-5; D is ambiguous. V was clipped by 0 bases and J by 5 bases, with 5 bases between them. Germline values: CDR1 MNHEY, CDR2 SVGAGI. The CDR3 totals 13 residues. The CDR3 nucleotides are TGTGCCAGCAGTTACTCGGGCGATCAGCCCCAGCATTTT. Amino acids: CASSYSGDQPQHF.

V and J are TRBV19 and TRBJ1-5; D call uncertain. V gave up 4 bases and J gave up 7 bases, with 8 bases separating them. Germline V gene sequence: CDR1 LNHDA, CDR2 SQIVND (reference sequence). The CDR3 runs to 12 residues. The CDR3 loop reads CASSNAAQPQHF. CDR3 DNA: TGTGCCAGTAGTAATGCGGCCCAGCCCCAGCATTTT.

The chain uses TRBV5-1 and TRBJ2-3; TRBD2 matches at 11 bases. Germline-derived CDR1 and CDR2 are SGHRS and YFSETQ. V was clipped by 4 bases and J by 4 bases; unmatched bases: 8. The CDR3 totals 16 residues. This chain's CDR3 is CASSPGNSGGADTQYF. The CDR3 coding sequence is TGCGCCAGCAGCCCTGGGAATAGCGGGGGGGCAGATACGCAGTATTTT.

The gene calls are TRBV19 and TRBJ2-1, with D perhaps TRBD1 (5 bases). This CDR3 has 15 amino acids. Trimming removed 5 bases at V and 2 bases at J, with 13 bases between. Germline V gives CDR1 LNHDA, CDR2 SQIVND (reference sequence). The CDR3 loop is CASSVGAYTYNEQFF. The CDR3 DNA is TGTGCCAGTAGTGTTGGGGCTTACACCTACAATGAGCAGTTCTTC.